The 13 T cell receptor beta chains listed next were all sequenced from one sample in a study of CD8 T cells in Susac syndrome. It was with random hexamers that roughly 0.45 to 1 ug RNA was reverse transcribed. TCRdb re-derived calls from the immunoSEQ multiplex PCR reads in MiXCR, one entry per CDR3 protein. The sample yields about 150,000 distinct CDR3 sequences, approximately 95% seen once. The sequencing sample was made of CD8+ T cells from PBMCs. The receptors stem from a human donor with Susac syndrome.

This chain joins TRBV29-1 and TRBJ2-2; perhaps TRBD1 as D (6 bases). The V end was cut by 3 bases, the J end by 5 bases, with 13 bases between. The CDR3 is 14 residues long. Germline V gene lookup returns CDR1 SQVTM and CDR2 ANQGSEA. The CDR3 DNA sequence: TGCAGCGTTGATTTTCAGGGGAAAACCGGGGAGCTGTTTTTT. Translating gives CSVDFQGKTGELFF.

This chain uses TRBV29-1 with TRBJ2-1; 11 nucleotides align to TRBD1. Germline-derived CDR1 and CDR2 are SQVTM and ANQGSEA. V lost 6 bases to trimming and J lost 7 bases; unmatched junction nucleotides: 8. The CDR3 is 14 amino acids. As DNA, the CDR3 is TGCAGCGTATCCGGACAGGGGGCAGAGAATGAGCAGTTCTTC. This translates into CSVSGQGAENEQFF.

The chain employs TRBV9 and TRBJ1-4; no clear D gene. The CDR3 consists of 13 residues. Between the trimmed V and J ends, which lost 3 bases and 7 bases, there was a span of 10 bases. The V gene's germline CDR1 is SGDLS and CDR2 YYNGEE. The CDR3 DNA sequence: TGTGCCAGCAGCGCTTTCGATGGTGAAAAACTGTTTTTT. Its protein product is CASSAFDGEKLFF. The whole variable domain, remainder taken from reference TRBV9 and TRBJ1-4, is DSGVTQTPKHLITATGQRVTLRCSPRSGDLSVYWYQQSLDQGLQFLIQYYNGEERAKGNILERFSAQQFPDLHSELNLSSLELGDSALYFCASSAFDGEKLFFGSGTQLSVL.

The chain combines TRBV27 with TRBJ2-1; D is undetermined. V was trimmed by 6 bases and J by 3 bases, leaving 9 bases between them. The CDR3 is 13 amino acids. CDR1 and CDR2 (germline): MNHEY, SMNVEV (reference sequence). CDR3 region: CASSHSHYNEQFF. In nucleotides, the CDR3 is TGTGCCAGCAGCCATAGCCACTACAATGAGCAGTTCTTC.

This chain connects TRBV15 to TRBJ1-1, with D possibly TRBD1 on 5 matching bases. The germline gives CDR1 LNHNV, CDR2 YYDKDF (reference sequence). The V end was cut by 6 bases, the J end by 2 bases, with 13 bases between. The CDR3 runs to 14 residues. The CDR3 spells CATRVVGGNTEAFF. DNA of the CDR3: TGTGCCACCAGGGTGGTCGGGGGAAACACTGAAGCTTTCTTT.

This clonotype was seen a single time. This chain links TRBV24-1 with TRBJ2-7; tentatively, D is TRBD2 (6 bases). V was cut by 1 base and J by 9 bases, with 6 bases left in between. From germline, CDR1 is KGHDR and CDR2 SFDVKD. CDR3 length: 11 amino acids. DNA for the CDR3: TGTGCCACCAGTGATTTAGCGGGGCAGTACTTC. Encoded protein: CATSDLAGQYF.

This chain uses TRBV9 with TRBJ1-1, with a tentative D call TRBD1 (5 bases). The V and J ends lost 3 bases and 4 bases respectively, with 13 bases between them. The CDR3 is 14 amino acids. Looked up from germline, CDR1 is SGDLS and CDR2 is YYNGEE. As DNA, the CDR3 is TGTGCCAGCAGCGCGGGACGAAACCCCACTGAAGCTTTCTTT. The encoded protein is CASSAGRNPTEAFF. Looking up the rest from reference TRBV9 and TRBJ1-1 gives the full variable domain: DSGVTQTPKHLITATGQRVTLRCSPRSGDLSVYWYQQSLDQGLQFLIQYYNGEERAKGNILERFSAQQFPDLHSELNLSSLELGDSALYFCASSAGRNPTEAFFGQGTRLTVV.

This sequence joins TRBV9 and TRBJ1-1, with D possibly matching TRBD1 (6 bases). V lost 3 bases, J lost 1 base, and 13 bases lay in between. The CDR3 has 15 residues. From germline, CDR1 is SGDLS and CDR2 YYNGEE. CDR3 amino acids: CASSAYGTPNTEAFF. As DNA, the CDR3 is TGTGCCAGCAGCGCATACGGGACACCGAACACTGAAGCTTTCTTT.

This chain connects TRBV20-1 to TRBJ2-1, with D possibly matching TRBD2 (6 bases). The germline V gene has CDR1 DFQATT and CDR2 SNEGSKA (reference sequence). With 6 bases removed from V and 10 bases from J, the gap between germline ends came to 16 bases. The CDR3 has 12 amino acids. Written as DNA, the CDR3 is TGCAGTGCCCCCGGACGGGGGAACGAGCAGTTCTTC. Its translation: CSAPGRGNEQFF.

The chain couples TRBV11-2 to TRBJ2-7; TRBD2 matches 11 bases. This CDR3 is 16 amino acids long. The V and J ends lost 5 bases and 4 bases, in that order; junction bases with no gene match: 10. Germline assignment: CDR1 SGHAT and CDR2 FQNNGV. CDR3 sequence: CASSLTRTSGWYEQYF. The CDR3 DNA is TGTGCCAGCAGCCTTACCCGGACTAGCGGGTGGTACGAGCAGTACTTC.

The rearrangement links TRBV10-2 to TRBJ2-7, with D perhaps matching TRBD1 or TRBD2 (6 bases each). Germline V gene sequence: CDR1 WSHSY, CDR2 SAAADI. Deletions cut 6 bases from V and 1 base from J, with 13 bases between. The CDR3 covers 14 residues. Here the CDR3 reads CASRNGGRSYEQYF. CDR3 DNA: TGCGCCAGCAGGAATGGGGGGCGGTCCTACGAGCAGTACTTC.

V usage is TRBV2 and J usage is TRBJ2-2; possible D gene TRBD2, 6 bases. V was clipped by 3 bases and J by 7 bases, with 15 bases between them. The CDR3 runs 15 residues. CDR1 SNHLY and CDR2 FYNNEI come from the germline V gene. In nucleotides, the CDR3 is TGTGCCAGCAGTGAGACTAGTCAGTTTGACGGGGAGCTGTTTTTT. This gives the protein CASSETSQFDGELFF.

The chain recombines TRBV28 with TRBJ2-5, with 7 positions matching TRBD1. The CDR3 covers 17 residues. Per germline, CDR1 MDHEN and CDR2 SYDVKM. J gave up 5 bases and V 4 bases, and 16 bases lay outside the gene matches. The CDR3 bases are TGTGCCAGCAGTTCTTCTACCATTTACGACAGGGCGGAGACCCAGTACTTC. Residues: CASSSSTIYDRAETQYF.